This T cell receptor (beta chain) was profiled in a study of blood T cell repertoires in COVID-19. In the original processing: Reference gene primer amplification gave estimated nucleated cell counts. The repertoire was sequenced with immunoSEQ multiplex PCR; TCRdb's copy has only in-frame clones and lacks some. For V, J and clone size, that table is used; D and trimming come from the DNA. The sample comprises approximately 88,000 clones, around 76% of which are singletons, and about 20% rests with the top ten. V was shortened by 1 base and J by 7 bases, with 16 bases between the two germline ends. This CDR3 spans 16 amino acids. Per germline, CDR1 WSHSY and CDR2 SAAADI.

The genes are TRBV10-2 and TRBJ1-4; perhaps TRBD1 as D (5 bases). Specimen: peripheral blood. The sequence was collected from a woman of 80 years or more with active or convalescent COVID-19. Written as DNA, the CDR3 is TGCGCCAGCAGTGAGTGGACGGGGGTCGGCAGTGAAAAACTGTTTTTT. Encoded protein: CASSEWTGVGSEKLFF.